Sequencing of this T cell receptor (beta chain) was carried out in a study of blood T cell repertoires in COVID-19 (dated by TCRdb to 2020 to 2021). Concerning the study at large: Samples covering the acute and convalescent phases of COVID-19 were provided by collaborators in the United States, Italy and Spain. The prospective study material was composed of cDNA or gDNA derived from T cells, B-cell-depleted T cells, or PBMCs. The dataset comprised deeply sampled blood TCRbeta repertoires from subjects exposed to, actively infected with, or recovered from COVID-19. The repertoires were released in a freely available public database intended as a resource for research on the immune response to SARS-CoV-2. Samples came from the ongoing ImmuneRACE study (first 160 participants) plus 1,254 subjects from 6 global collaborators. Sample metadata almost always included a de-identified subject ID, COVID-19 status, age in years and sex. Where available, HLA class I and class II types were taken from metadata supplied by the sample provider and were not determined by assay-based typing. Broader findings and caveats from the paper: How much clinical and demographic metadata was included differed by source and by participant, and the metadata was provided uncurated.

Including the terminal cysteine and phenylalanine, the CDR3 comprises 15 residues. This entry keeps only the CDR3 DNA: 45 bases, framed from base 1. According to the germline V gene (reference sequence), CDR1 reads SGHNT and CDR2 reads YYREEE. Ends trimmed: V by 0 bases, J by 5 bases; bases unmatched to a gene: 4. TCRbeta CDR3 regions were amplified from genomic DNA using the immunoSEQ Assay, a bias-controlled multiplex PCR. The authors' analysis ran thus. The number of nucleated cells in each sample was estimated from the amplification of reference gene primers within the assay. Sequence reads were collapsed and filtered to measure the absolute abundance of every unique TCRbeta CDR3 rearrangement. Productive Simpson clonality was computed per sample as the square root of Simpson's diversity index over productive rearrangements. As stored in TCRdb, this immuneACCESS dataset retains in-frame rearrangements with V and J assigned. A fraction of the clones does not appear; measured against another copy, unresolved V genes explain less than half of the discrepancy, and the remainder lacks a known reason. V and J calls and clone size are given by that table; D and trimming were obtained from the DNA. The sample table lists approximately 270,000 clones, roughly 88% of them with a count of one. Roughly 6% of the sample is in the top ten clones.

One collaborating source in Seattle enrolled patients during active infection and followed them longitudinally through the course of disease. Each collaborating institution followed its own protocols to collect whole blood in K2EDTA tubes. For TCRbeta analysis, collaborators shipped samples as frozen whole blood, isolated PBMCs, or DNA extracted from either of those sample types. This clone was seen a few times. What antigen it recognizes has not been identified. There are no base qualities to consult, and no much larger clone falls within one base. This sequence uses TRBV5-4 and TRBJ1-1, with 10 bases in between that match TRBD1. Sequenced: peripheral blood. The receptor's source is a woman in her thirties with COVID-19, enrolled during active disease. The CDR3 here reads CASSLGGQGPTEAFF. The DNA sequence is TGTGCCAGCAGCTTGGGGGGACAGGGGCCAACTGAAGCTTTCTTT.